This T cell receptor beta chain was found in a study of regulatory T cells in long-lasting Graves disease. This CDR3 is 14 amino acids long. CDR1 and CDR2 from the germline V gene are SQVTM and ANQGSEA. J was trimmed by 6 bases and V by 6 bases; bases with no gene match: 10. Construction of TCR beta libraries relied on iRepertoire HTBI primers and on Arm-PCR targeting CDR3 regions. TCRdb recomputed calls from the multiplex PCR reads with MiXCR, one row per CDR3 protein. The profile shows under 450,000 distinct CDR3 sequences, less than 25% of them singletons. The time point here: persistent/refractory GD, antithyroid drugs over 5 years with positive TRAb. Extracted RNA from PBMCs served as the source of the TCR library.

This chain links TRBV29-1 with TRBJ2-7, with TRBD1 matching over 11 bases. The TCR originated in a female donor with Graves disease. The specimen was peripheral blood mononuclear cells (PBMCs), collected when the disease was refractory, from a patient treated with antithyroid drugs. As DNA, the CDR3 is TGCAGCGTGCTATTGGACAGGGGGCGCAGCGAGCAGTACTTC. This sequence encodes CSVLLDRGRSEQYF.